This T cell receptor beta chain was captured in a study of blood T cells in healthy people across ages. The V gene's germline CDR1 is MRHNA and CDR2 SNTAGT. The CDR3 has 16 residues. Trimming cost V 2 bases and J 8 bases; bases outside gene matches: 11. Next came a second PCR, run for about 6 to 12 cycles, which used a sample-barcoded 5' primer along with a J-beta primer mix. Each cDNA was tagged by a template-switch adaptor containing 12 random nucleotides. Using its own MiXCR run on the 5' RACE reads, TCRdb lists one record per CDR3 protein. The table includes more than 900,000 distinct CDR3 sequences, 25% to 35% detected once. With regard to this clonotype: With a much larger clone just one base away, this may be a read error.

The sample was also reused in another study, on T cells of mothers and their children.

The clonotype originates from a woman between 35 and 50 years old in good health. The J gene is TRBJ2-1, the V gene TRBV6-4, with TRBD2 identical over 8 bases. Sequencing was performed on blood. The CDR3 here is CASSDTRAGDWDEQFF. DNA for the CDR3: TGTGCCAGCAGTGACACCCGAGCGGGGGATTGGGATGAGCAGTTCTTC.